Each of the 21 T cell receptor beta chains below was sequenced from the same sample in a study of human thymus T cells. Sequenced by immunoSEQ multiplex PCR; TCRdb stores in-frame clones only, minus some. Of 55,000 to 70,000 clones in the sample, 94% were seen once. The sequenced sample was blood. The receptors stem from a boy less than two years old with a congenital heart defect but otherwise immunologically healthy.

This sequence joins TRBV9 and TRBJ2-5; a weak D match, TRBD2 (5 bases). Trimming took off 0 bases at V and 1 base at J, with 10 bases between the two ends. CDR1 SGDLS and CDR2 YYNGEE come from the germline V gene. CDR3 length equals 15 residues. The CDR3 DNA sequence: TGTGCCAGCAGCGTAGGGGGAAGCGGCCAAGAGACCCAGTACTTC. Translated: CASSVGGSGQETQYF.

The chain carries TRBV11-2 and TRBJ2-7, with D tentatively TRBD1 or TRBD2 (5 bases each). This CDR3 region has 13 residues. Germline assignment: CDR1 SGHAT and CDR2 FQNNGV. V shed 4 bases and J shed 2 bases, with 9 bases lying between them. DNA for the CDR3: TGTGCCAGCAGCTCGGGACGGACCTACGAGCAGTACTTC. Protein sequence: CASSSGRTYEQYF.

This chain joins TRBV20-1 and TRBJ2-7, with no clear D. Germline V lookup: CDR1 DFQATT, CDR2 SNEGSKA (reference sequence). V was clipped by 6 bases and J by 3 bases, with 9 bases between them. CDR3 length: 11 residues. Here the CDR3 DNA reads TGCAGTGCCCAGCCGGGCTACGAGCAGTACTTC. Residues: CSAQPGYEQYF.

This clone came up a few times. The J gene is TRBJ2-7, the V gene TRBV9, with D hard to call. The V gene lost 3 bases and the J gene lost 7 bases, with 17 bases spanning the gap. The CDR3 length is 14 residues. CDR1 and CDR2 from the germline V gene are SGDLS and YYNGEE. CDR3 nucleotides: TGTGCCAGCAGCGAAACCGGCCTGAGTAGGGAGCAGTACTTC. Amino acids: CASSETGLSREQYF.

The J gene is TRBJ2-3, the V gene TRBV5-1, with a weak D call TRBD2 (6 bases). V lost 0 bases to trimming and J lost 3 bases, with 11 bases between them. The CDR3 has 15 residues. Germline values: CDR1 SGHRS, CDR2 YFSETQ. The DNA for the CDR3 is TGCGCCAGCAGCTTGGGGCCGGGGGTGACAGATACGCAGTATTTT. Protein sequence: CASSLGPGVTDTQYF.

The chain couples TRBV27 to TRBJ2-7, with a tentative D call TRBD2 (6 bases). CDR1 is MNHEY and CDR2 is SMNVEV in the germline V gene (reference sequence). The CDR3 has 14 residues. Trimming took 6 bases from V and 3 from J, leaving 15 bases between them. CDR3 amino acids: CASSQGLYFYEQYF. The CDR3 region has the DNA TGTGCCAGCAGCCAGGGACTTTACTTCTACGAGCAGTACTTC.

The chain combines TRBV7-2 with TRBJ2-1; TRBD1 or TRBD2 may be the D gene (5 bases each). Germline-derived CDR1 and CDR2 are SGHTA and FQGNSA. This CDR3 is built from 11 residues. V lost 1 base and J 12 bases, leaving 7 bases between the germline ends. CDR3 sequence reads: CASSLERGQFF. The DNA of the CDR3 is TGTGCCAGCAGCTTAGAGAGGGGGCAGTTCTTC.

V is TRBV6-1 and J is TRBJ2-2; 7 bases are a match to TRBD1. With 6 bases clipped from V and 1 base from J, the junction kept 2 bases outside the gene matches. The CDR3 contains 14 residues. Per germline, CDR1 MNHNS and CDR2 SASEGT. The CDR3 DNA follows: TGTGCCAGCAGAAACAGGGGGAACACCGGGGAGCTGTTTTTT. Its protein is CASRNRGNTGELFF.

This rearrangement joins TRBV7-3 to TRBJ2-1; perhaps TRBD2 as D (7 bases). The germline CDR1 and CDR2 sequences are SGHTA and FQGTGA. V was shortened by 3 bases and J by 0 bases, with 15 bases between the two germline ends. The CDR3 spans 17 residues. In DNA form, the CDR3 reads TGTGCCAGCAGCTTCACGGGGGGCTTTGGCTCCTACAATGAGCAGTTCTTC. This gives the protein CASSFTGGFGSYNEQFF. Drawing the rest from reference TRBV7-3 and TRBJ2-1, the complete variable domain is GAGVSQTPSNKVTEKGKYVELRCDPISGHTALYWYRQSLGQGPEFLIYFQGTGAADDSGLPNDRFFAVRPEGSVSTLKIQRTERGDSAVYLCASSFTGGFGSYNEQFFGPGTRLTVL.

This clone has only one observation. The chain couples TRBV7-9 to TRBJ2-5, with 8 bases that match TRBD2. This CDR3 contains 15 residues. After removal of 5 bases from V and 5 bases from J, the junction contained 10 bases not matched to a gene. Germline V lookup: CDR1 SEHNR, CDR2 FQNEAQ (reference sequence). The CDR3 region is CASSPKQAGGETQYF. The CDR3 DNA reads TGTGCCAGCAGCCCTAAACAGGCGGGAGGTGAGACCCAGTACTTC. The full variable domain, with the rest looked up from reference TRBV7-9 and TRBJ2-5, is DTGVSQNPRHKITKRGQNVTFRCDPISEHNRLYWYRQTLGQGPEFLTYFQNEAQLEKSRLLSDRFSAERPKGSFSTLEIQRTEQGDSAMYLCASSPKQAGGETQYFGPGTRLLVL.

The CDR3 bases are TGTGCCAGCAGCTTATTATCGACAGGAAACACTGAAGCTTTCTTT. Translating it yields CASSLLSTGNTEAFF. The rearrangement joins TRBV7-9 to TRBJ1-1, with D possibly matching TRBD1 (6 bases). Trimming took 2 bases from V and 2 from J, leaving 12 bases between them. The CDR3 runs 15 residues. In germline, CDR1 is SEHNR, CDR2 FQNEAQ (reference sequence).

This chain connects TRBV6-6 to TRBJ2-1; TRBD1 aligns across 10 bases. The CDR3 spans 15 residues. V shed 2 bases, J shed 5 bases, and the junction held 3 bases outside the gene matches. Germline CDR1 is MNHNY and CDR2 is SVGAGI (reference sequence). For the CDR3, the DNA is TGTGCCAGCAGTTACCTCGGACAGGGGGACAATGAGCAGTTCTTC. This gives the protein CASSYLGQGDNEQFF.

The genes are TRBV6-5 and TRBJ2-1; TRBD2 agrees at 13 bases. The germline V gene has CDR1 MNHEY and CDR2 SVGAGI. V lost 5 bases, J lost 6 bases, and 4 bases stayed unmatched. The CDR3 contains 15 residues. In DNA, the CDR3 is TGTGCCAGCAGTAGGGGGACTAGCGGGACCAATGAGCAGTTCTTC. Translation: CASSRGTSGTNEQFF.

V is TRBV9 and J is TRBJ2-2; D ambiguous. This CDR3 has 12 amino acids. The germline gives CDR1 SGDLS, CDR2 YYNGEE. Deletions cut 4 bases from V and 0 bases from J, with 1 base between. CDR3 in amino acids: CASSPNTGELFF. CDR3 sequence (DNA): TGTGCCAGCAGCCCGAACACCGGGGAGCTGTTTTTT.

The chain is built from TRBV5-6 and TRBJ2-3; unclear D gene. This CDR3 spans 13 amino acids. Per germline, CDR1 SGHDT and CDR2 YYEEEE. V was trimmed by 1 base and J by 3 bases, leaving 6 bases between them. This chain's CDR3 is CASSLFQTDTQYF. Written as DNA, the CDR3 is TGTGCCAGCAGCTTGTTCCAGACAGATACGCAGTATTTT.

This rearrangement joins TRBV11-2 to TRBJ2-1, with D perhaps matching TRBD1 or TRBD2 (5 bases each). Germline-derived CDR1 and CDR2 are SGHAT and FQNNGV. With 5 bases removed from V and 16 bases from J, the gap between germline ends came to 18 bases. This CDR3 has 12 residues. CDR3 loop: CASSLPGTPSFF. CDR3 in DNA: TGTGCCAGCAGCCTGCCTGGGACCCCCTCCTTCTTC.

The chain employs TRBV29-1 and TRBJ2-2; D not certain. CDR3 size: 13 residues. Trimming took 5 bases from V and 5 from J, leaving 12 bases between them. The germline gives CDR1 SQVTM, CDR2 ANQGSEA. The CDR3 is CSVITAWTGELFF. In DNA form, the CDR3 reads TGCAGCGTTATCACAGCCTGGACCGGGGAGCTGTTTTTT.

The chain recombines TRBV7-2 with TRBJ2-1, with a possible D match to TRBD1 (6 bases). Germline CDR1 and CDR2: SGHTA and FQGNSA. Trimming pared 5 bases from V and 4 bases from J, leaving 9 bases between. The CDR3 has 13 residues. The CDR3 spells CASSQDSYNEQFF. The CDR3, as DNA: TGTGCCAGCAGCCAGGACAGTTACAATGAGCAGTTCTTC. The variable domain in full, with the rest retrieved from reference TRBV7-2 and TRBJ2-1, is GAGVSQSPSNKVTEKGKDVELRCDPISGHTALYWYRQSLGQGLEFLIYFQGNSAPDKSGLPSDRFSAERTGGSVSTLTIQRTQQEDSAVYLCASSQDSYNEQFFGPGTRLTVL.

This clone was seen only once. This rearrangement joins TRBV18 to TRBJ2-2; D is unresolved. Trimming stripped 2 bases from V and 5 bases from J, with 9 bases between. There are 14 residues in the CDR3. Germline CDR1 and CDR2: KGHSH and LQKENI. In DNA form, the CDR3 reads TGTGCCAGCTCACCAAGTATCGGTACCGGGGAGCTGTTTTTT. It yields the protein CASSPSIGTGELFF.

The chain employs TRBV7-2 and TRBJ1-5; D unresolved. The V gene's germline CDR1 is SGHTA and CDR2 FQGNSA. Trimming removed 2 bases from V and 0 bases from J, with 5 bases in between. The CDR3 has 14 residues. CDR3 protein: CASSLLYSNQPQHF. The CDR3 nucleotides read TGTGCCAGCAGCTTACTGTATAGCAATCAGCCCCAGCATTTT. Filled out from reference TRBV7-2 and TRBJ1-5, the complete variable domain reads GAGVSQSPSNKVTEKGKDVELRCDPISGHTALYWYRQSLGQGLEFLIYFQGNSAPDKSGLPSDRFSAERTGGSVSTLTIQRTQQEDSAVYLCASSLLYSNQPQHFGDGTRLSIL.

This chain uses TRBV5-6 with TRBJ1-1; TRBD1 might be the D (5 bases). From germline, CDR1 is SGHDT and CDR2 YYEEEE. The CDR3 sequence is 17 residues long. With 4 bases removed from V and 0 bases from J, the gap between germline ends came to 19 bases. The CDR3 DNA reads as TGTGCCAGCAGCCCTATAGGGACGGGGATCATGAACACTGAAGCTTTCTTT. As protein: CASSPIGTGIMNTEAFF.